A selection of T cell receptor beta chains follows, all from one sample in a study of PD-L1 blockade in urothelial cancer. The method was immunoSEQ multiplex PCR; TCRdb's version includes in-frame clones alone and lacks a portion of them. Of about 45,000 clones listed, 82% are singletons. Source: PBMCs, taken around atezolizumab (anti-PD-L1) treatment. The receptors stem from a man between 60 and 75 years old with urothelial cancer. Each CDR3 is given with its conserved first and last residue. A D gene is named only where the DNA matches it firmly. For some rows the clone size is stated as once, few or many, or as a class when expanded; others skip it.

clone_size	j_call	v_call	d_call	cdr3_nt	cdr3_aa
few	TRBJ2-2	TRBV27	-	TGTGCCAGCAGACACAGGGTGACCGGGGAGCTGTTTTTT	CASRHRVTGELFF
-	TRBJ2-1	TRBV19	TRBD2	TGTGCCAGTAGTTTGTCTAGCGGGGGCCTCAATGAGCAGTTCTTC	CASSLSSGGLNEQFF
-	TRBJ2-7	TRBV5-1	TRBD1	TGCGCCAGCAGCCTCGGACAGGGGCCCGAGCAGTACTTC	CASSLGQGPEQYF
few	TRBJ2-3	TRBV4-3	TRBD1	TGCGCCAGCAGCCAAAATTACAGGGGTGGAGATACGCAGTATTTT	CASSQNYRGGDTQYF
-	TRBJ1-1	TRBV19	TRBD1	TGTGCCAGTAGTCCGGGGACAGGGGGCTTTGAAGCTTTCTTT	CASSPGTGGFEAFF
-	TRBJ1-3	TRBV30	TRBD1	TGTGCCTGGAGTACAGGGGGCGCAAGGGGAAACACCATATATTTT	CAWSTGGARGNTIYF
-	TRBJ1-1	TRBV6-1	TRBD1	TGTGCCAGCAGTGACACCGGGACAGGGCGGAACACTGAAGCTTTCTTT	CASSDTGTGRNTEAFF
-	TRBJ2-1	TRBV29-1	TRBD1	TGCAGCGCCGGGACAGGGTATGAGCAGTTCTTC	CSAGTGYEQFF
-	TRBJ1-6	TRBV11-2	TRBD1	TGTGCCAGCAGAAAGACAGGGGGTAATTCACCCCTCCACTTT	CASRKTGGNSPLHF
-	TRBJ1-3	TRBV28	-	TGTGCCAGCAGTTACAGGGTGGCCGGAAACACCATATATTTT	CASSYRVAGNTIYF
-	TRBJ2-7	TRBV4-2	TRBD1	TGTGCCAGCAGCCAAGATCTTACAGGGGGGCGTATCGAGCAGTACTTC	CASSQDLTGGRIEQYF
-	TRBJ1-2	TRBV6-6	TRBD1	TGTGCCAGCATTGACAGGGGTAACTATGGCTACACCTTC	CASIDRGNYGYTF
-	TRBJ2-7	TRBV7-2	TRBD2	TGTGCCACCGGGGAAAGCGGGGGCTCCTACGAGCAGTACTTC	CATGESGGSYEQYF
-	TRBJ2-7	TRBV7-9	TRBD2	TGTGCCAGCAGCTGGGGACTAGCGGGAGGGAAGGTCTCGGGCGAGCAGTACTTC	CASSWGLAGGKVSGEQYF
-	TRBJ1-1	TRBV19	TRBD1	TGTGCCAGTAGTAGGGAACAGGGGTCTGGAGGGACTGAAGCTTTCTTT	CASSREQGSGGTEAFF
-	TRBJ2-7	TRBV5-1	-	TGCGCCAGCAGCTTGGTAGCCTCCTACGAGCAGTACTTC	CASSLVASYEQYF
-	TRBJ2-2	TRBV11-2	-	TGTGCCAGCAGCCGAATCCACAGGGCCACCGGGGAGCTGTTTTTT	CASSRIHRATGELFF
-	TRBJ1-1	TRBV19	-	TGTGCCAGTAGTATGGGAGAAACTGAAGCTTTCTTT	CASSMGETEAFF
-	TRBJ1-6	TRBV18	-	TGTGCCAGCTCACCCGCAGGCCCCTATAATTCACCCCTCCACTTT	CASSPAGPYNSPLHF
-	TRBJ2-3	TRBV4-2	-	TGTGCCAGCAGCCAAAGGGGACTGCACACAGATACGCAGTATTTT	CASSQRGLHTDTQYF
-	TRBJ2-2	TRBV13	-	TGTGCCAGCAGCAAACGGGTTAGCGGAAACACCGGGGAGCTGTTTTTT	CASSKRVSGNTGELFF
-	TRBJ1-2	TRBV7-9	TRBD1	TGTGCCAGCAGCTTAATAGGGTCAGGGGGAAACTATGGCTACACCTTC	CASSLIGSGGNYGYTF
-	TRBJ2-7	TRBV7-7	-	TGTGCTAGCAGCTTTTTTATCCTTGGTTACAGTGACTCCTACGAGCAGTACTTC	CASSFFILGYSDSYEQYF
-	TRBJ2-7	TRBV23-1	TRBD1	TGCGCCACCAAGGGACAGGGTACCTACGAGCAGTACTTC	CATKGQGTYEQYF
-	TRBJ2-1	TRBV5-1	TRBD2	TGCGCCAGCCCCGGGGGAGGGGCGGGAGGCACCTCGAGGATCTTC	CASPGGGAGGTSRIF
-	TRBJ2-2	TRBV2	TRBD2	TGTGCCATCCCACGGACTAGCGGGAGGGGGGAGAACACCGGGGAGCTGTTTTTT	CAIPRTSGRGENTGELFF
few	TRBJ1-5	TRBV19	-	TGTGCCAGTAGTATAGCCCCGAGGGTCAATCAGCCCCAGCATTTT	CASSIAPRVNQPQHF
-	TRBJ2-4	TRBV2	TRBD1	TGTGCCAGCAGTGAGCGTTTGTCAGGGGGCTTTACGAACATTCAGTACTTC	CASSERLSGGFTNIQYF
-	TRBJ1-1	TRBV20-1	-	TGCAGTGCGCCCGAGGGCCGTGAAGCTTTCTTT	CSAPEGREAFF
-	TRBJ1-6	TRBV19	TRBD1	TGTGCCAGTCGTTCAGGGGGCTTCAATTCACCCCTCCACTTT	CASRSGGFNSPLHF
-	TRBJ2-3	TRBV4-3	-	TGCGCCAGCAGCCAAGAACTAGGAAGAGGAGATACGCAGTATTTT	CASSQELGRGDTQYF
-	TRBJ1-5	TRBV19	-	TGTGCCACCGGAGGGGAACAGCCCCAGCATTTT	CATGGEQPQHF
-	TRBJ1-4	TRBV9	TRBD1	TGTGCCAGCAGCGCGACAGGGGTCAATAATGAAAAACTGTTTTTT	CASSATGVNNEKLFF
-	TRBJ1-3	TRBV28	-	TGTGCCAGCACGGTCCTATTAGACTCTGGAAACACCATATATTTT	CASTVLLDSGNTIYF
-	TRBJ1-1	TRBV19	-	TGTGCCAGTAGTCTCACAAACGGGATGATGAACACTGAAGCTTTCTTT	CASSLTNGMMNTEAFF
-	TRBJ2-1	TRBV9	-	TGTGCCAGCAGCGTAGACGAATTTCGGGGTAATGAGCAGTTCTTC	CASSVDEFRGNEQFF
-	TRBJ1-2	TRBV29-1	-	TGCAGCGTCGCCGATAGGGGGAACTATGGCTACACCTTC	CSVADRGNYGYTF
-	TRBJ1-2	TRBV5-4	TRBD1	TGTGCCAGCAGCTTAGGACAGGCCAACTATGGCTACACCTTC	CASSLGQANYGYTF
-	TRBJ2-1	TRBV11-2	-	TGTGCCAGCAGCTTAGTTAAGGCCAGGGACACCTCCTACAATGAGCAGTTCTTC	CASSLVKARDTSYNEQFF
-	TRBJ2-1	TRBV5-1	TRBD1	TGCGCCAGCAGCGAACAGGGGTATGAGCAGTTCTTC	CASSEQGYEQFF
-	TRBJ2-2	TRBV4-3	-	TGCGCCAGCAGCCAAGACTGGAGCGGGGAGCTGTTTTTT	CASSQDWSGELFF
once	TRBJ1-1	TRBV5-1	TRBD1	TGCGCCAGCAGCGCCTCAGGGGGTCGCACTGAAGCTTTCTTT	CASSASGGRTEAFF
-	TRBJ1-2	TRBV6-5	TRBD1	TGTGCCAGCAGTTACCGACAGGGAGGCGGCTACACCTTC	CASSYRQGGGYTF
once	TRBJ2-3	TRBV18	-	TGTGCCAGCTCACCGTTACTGTCAGATACGCAGTATTTT	CASSPLLSDTQYF
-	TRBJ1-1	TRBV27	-	TGTGCCAGCAGTTTTCGGGAACAGACTGAAGCTTTCTTT	CASSFREQTEAFF
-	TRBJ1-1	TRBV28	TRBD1	TGTGCCAGCAGGTCGACAGGGGTATCTGAAGCTTTCTTT	CASRSTGVSEAFF
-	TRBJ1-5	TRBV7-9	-	TGTGCCAGCAGCATGGGGGGGGATAATCAGCCCCAGCATTTT	CASSMGGDNQPQHF